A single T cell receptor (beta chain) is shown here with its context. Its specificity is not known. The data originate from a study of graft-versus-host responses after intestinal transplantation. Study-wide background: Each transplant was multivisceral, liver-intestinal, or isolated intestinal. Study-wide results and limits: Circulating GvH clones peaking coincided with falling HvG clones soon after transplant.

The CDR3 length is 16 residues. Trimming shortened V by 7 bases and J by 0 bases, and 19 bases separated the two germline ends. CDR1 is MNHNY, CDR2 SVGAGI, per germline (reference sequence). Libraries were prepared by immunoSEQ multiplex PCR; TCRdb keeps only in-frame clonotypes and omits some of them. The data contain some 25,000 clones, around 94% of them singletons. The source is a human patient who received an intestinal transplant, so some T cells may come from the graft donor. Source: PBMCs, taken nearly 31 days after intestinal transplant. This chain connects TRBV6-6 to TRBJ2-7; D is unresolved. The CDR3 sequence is CASNSGRPSFSYEQYF. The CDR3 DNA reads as TGTGCCAGCAACTCTGGGCGACCGAGTTTCTCCTACGAGCAGTACTTC.